This record covers a single TCR beta chain. TCRdb's copy holds only in-frame clones and misses some; the assay was immunoSEQ multiplex PCR. Among about 100,000 clones listed, roughly 92% were seen once. This entry belongs to a study of blood T cell repertoires in COVID-19. Study details: Both acute and convalescent COVID-19 samples were obtained from the United States, Italy and Spain.

The germline gives CDR1 SNHLY, CDR2 FYNNEI. The V gene lost 5 bases and the J gene lost 4 bases, with 14 bases spanning the gap. This CDR3 region has 14 residues. The sequence derives from a man aged 60 to 69 with acute or convalescent COVID-19. The sample consisted of peripheral blood. V and J are TRBV2 and TRBJ2-5, with TRBD1 as a possible D gene (6 bases). CDR3 amino acids: CASSLRGFGETQYF. The CDR3 DNA follows: TGTGCCAGCAGTTTAAGGGGGTTCGGAGAGACCCAGTACTTC.